This T cell receptor (beta chain) came from a study of blood T cells in healthy people across ages. General study points: When one million T cells were used, diversity estimates were thought to be underestimates.

PCR was performed a second time for roughly 6 to 12 cycles using a sample-barcoded 5' primer and a J-beta primer mix. The template-switch adaptor, which had 12 random nucleotides, put a tag on each cDNA molecule. Each CDR3 protein gets one entry after TCRdb re-called the 5' RACE reads with MiXCR. The sample has some 1.4 million distinct CDR3 sequences, around 39% seen once. Concerning this clonotype: No antigen is known for it.

Every donor gave 9 to 10 milliliters of peripheral blood. This TCR was sampled from a woman aged 18-30 years in good health. What was sequenced was blood.

The CDR3 sequence is CASSPRGHGYTF. For the CDR3, the DNA is TGTGCCAGCAGCCCCCGAGGGCATGGCTACACCTTC. This chain uses TRBV27 with TRBJ1-2; D not resolved. V was trimmed by 6 bases and J by 6 bases, leaving 11 bases between them. Looked up from germline, CDR1 is MNHEY and CDR2 is SMNVEV (reference sequence). The CDR3 sequence is 12 residues long.